The 13 T cell receptor beta chains reported below all come from one sample, sequenced in a study of long-term antiretroviral therapy in people with HIV. It was version v3.0 of the immunoSEQ assay that was run at survey level. The method was immunoSEQ multiplex PCR; TCRdb's version includes in-frame clones alone and lacks a portion of them. The table has 20,000 to 25,000 clones, 80% to 85% seen once; the top ten hold around 3.7%. Sequenced here: unsorted PBMCs, sampled 1.9 years after starting antiretroviral therapy. The source is a woman aged 50 to 65 with HIV.

The gene calls are TRBV5-1 and TRBJ2-7, with D unclear. V dropped 3 bases and J dropped 7 bases, with 8 bases sitting between them. The CDR3 totals 11 residues. The germline CDR1 and CDR2 sequences are SGHRS and YFSETQ. The CDR3 DNA follows: TGCGCCAGCAGCTCTTCGGGTGAGCAGTACTTC. The encoded protein is CASSSSGEQYF.

The V gene is TRBV4-3, the J gene TRBJ1-1, with a tentative D call TRBD1 (6 bases). CDR1 is LGHNA, CDR2 YSLEER, per germline. The CDR3 covers 15 residues. Trimming pared 1 base from V and 5 bases from J, leaving 14 bases between. CDR3 loop: CASSQAKLGGTEAFF. The DNA of the CDR3 is TGCGCCAGCAGCCAAGCAAAACTAGGGGGGACTGAAGCTTTCTTT.

The rearrangement joins TRBV7-3 to TRBJ2-6; 7 nucleotides align to TRBD1. The CDR3 runs to 14 residues. Trimming cost V 5 bases and J 4 bases; bases outside gene matches: 2. Germline CDR1 is SGHTA and CDR2 is FQGTGA. CDR3 protein: CASSTGAGANVLTF. The CDR3, as DNA: TGTGCCAGCAGCACAGGGGCCGGGGCCAACGTCCTGACTTTC.

The CDR3 bases are TGTGCCAGCCGGGAGGCGGGAGGGATCTATGGCTACACCTTC. Translated, it gives CASREAGGIYGYTF. This chain joins TRBV27 and TRBJ1-2; D is ambiguous. Trimming took off 8 bases at V and 4 bases at J, with 17 bases between the two ends. The germline CDR1 and CDR2 sequences are MNHEY and SMNVEV (reference sequence). CDR3 length equals 14 residues.

V and J are TRBV28 and TRBJ1-5, with 7 bases matching TRBD1. The CDR3 is 13 residues long. V gave up 10 bases and J gave up 5 bases; unmatched junction bases: 8. Per the germline V gene, CDR1 is MDHEN and CDR2 is SYDVKM. CDR3 amino acids: CAISRQGDQPQHF. The CDR3 DNA reads as TGTGCCATCAGCCGACAGGGAGATCAGCCCCAGCATTTT.

The chain couples TRBV5-6 to TRBJ2-1; 13 bases match TRBD2. J was trimmed by 4 bases and V by 4 bases; bases with no gene match: 8. The CDR3 consists of 17 residues. The germline CDR1 and CDR2 sequences are SGHDT and YYEEEE. The CDR3, as DNA: TGTGCCAGCAGCCCCCGCCGGACTAGCGGGGGATACAATGAGCAGTTCTTC. It is translated as CASSPRRTSGGYNEQFF.

The chain couples TRBV5-6 to TRBJ1-4, with TRBD1 matching 10 bases. After removal of 1 base from V and 8 bases from J, the junction contained 8 bases not matched to a gene. Germline CDR1 reads SGHDT; CDR2 reads YYEEEE. This CDR3 spans 16 amino acids. This CDR3 reads CASSLWGTGEGEKLFF. In DNA, the CDR3 is TGTGCCAGCAGCTTGTGGGGGACAGGGGAAGGCGAAAAACTGTTTTTT.

This chain joins TRBV5-4 and TRBJ2-5, with D tentatively TRBD2 (6 bases). V lost 3 bases and J lost 5, with 17 bases in between. This CDR3 is built from 15 residues. Germline CDR1 and CDR2: SGHNT and YYREEE (reference sequence). CDR3 protein: CASSSRSPREETQYF. The CDR3 DNA reads as TGTGCCAGCAGCTCCCGCTCCCCACGGGAGGAGACCCAGTACTTC.

This clone was seen a single time. The chain recombines TRBV11-2 with TRBJ2-1, with TRBD2 as a possible D gene (5 bases). The CDR3 runs 12 residues. The germline V gene has CDR1 SGHAT and CDR2 FQNNGV. Trimming removed 5 bases from V and 8 bases from J, with 10 bases in between. The CDR3 DNA is TGTGCCAGCAGCGAGTGGGGAGATGAGCAGTTCTTC. It specifies CASSEWGDEQFF.

J is TRBJ2-3 and V is TRBV6-5; TRBD2 matches 8 bases. The CDR3 totals 16 residues. Germline CDR1 reads MNHEY; CDR2 reads SVGAGI. Unmatched junction bases numbered 5, after V lost 0 bases and J lost 3 bases. Here the CDR3 reads CASSYSFGGATDTQYF. DNA for the CDR3: TGTGCCAGCAGTTACTCGTTCGGGGGGGCAACAGATACGCAGTATTTT.

The V call is TRBV28, the J call TRBJ2-7; D is undetermined. This CDR3 has 13 amino acids. Germline V lookup: CDR1 MDHEN, CDR2 SYDVKM. With 8 bases removed from V and 9 bases from J, the gap between germline ends came to 20 bases. CDR3 protein: CASSPNTSRSQYF. The CDR3 coding sequence is TGTGCCAGCTCGCCCAACACATCACGATCGCAGTACTTC.

The chain couples TRBV6-5 to TRBJ2-7, with 9 bases fitting TRBD1. CDR1 is MNHEY and CDR2 is SVGAGI in the germline V gene. V lost 0 bases and J lost 1; bases outside the gene matches: 1. This CDR3 is built from 15 residues. CDR3 protein: CASSYSQGASYEQYF. CDR3 in DNA: TGTGCCAGCAGTTACTCACAGGGGGCTTCCTACGAGCAGTACTTC.

This clone has just a few counts. The rearrangement joins TRBV2 to TRBJ2-2; no clear D. CDR1 SNHLY and CDR2 FYNNEI come from the germline V gene. The CDR3 has 13 amino acids. V lost 5 bases, J lost 1 base, and 5 bases lay in between. CDR3 region: CASSPENTGELFF. CDR3 bases: TGTGCCAGCAGTCCGGAGAACACCGGGGAGCTGTTTTTT.